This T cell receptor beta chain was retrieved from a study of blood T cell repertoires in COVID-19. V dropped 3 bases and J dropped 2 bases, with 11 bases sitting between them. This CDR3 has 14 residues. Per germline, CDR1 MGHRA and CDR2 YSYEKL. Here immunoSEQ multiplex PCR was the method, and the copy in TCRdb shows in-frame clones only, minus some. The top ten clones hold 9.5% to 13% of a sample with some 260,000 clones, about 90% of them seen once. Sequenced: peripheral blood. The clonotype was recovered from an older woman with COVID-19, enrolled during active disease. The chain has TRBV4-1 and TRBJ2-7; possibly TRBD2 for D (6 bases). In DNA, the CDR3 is TGCGCCAGCAGCCAGACGGGACTGGCCTACGAGCAGTACTTC. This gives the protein CASSQTGLAYEQYF.